This TCR beta chain is from a study of OX40 agonist ivuxolimab in advanced cancers. Whole-study context: Ivuxolimab is an agonistic anti-OX40 (CD134) antibody, and patients were treated with it. The study gave patients intravenous ivuxolimab at 0.01 to 10 mg/kg every 2 weeks. Three patients got partial responses; one had hepatocellular carcinoma and two had cutaneous melanoma.

Findings and caveats of the study: There were also nonresponders showing low normalized T-cell clonal expansion.

Some clones are missing from TCRdb's copy, which holds only in-frame ones; the method was immunoSEQ multiplex PCR. This table holds roughly 10,000 clones, 60% to 75% found once. This CDR3 is 11 amino acids long. Between the trimmed V and J ends, which lost 4 bases and 9 bases, there was a span of 9 bases. The germline V gene encodes CDR1 SGHTS and CDR2 YDEGEE. Comment on this clone: Antigen: not known.

This clonotype was obtained from an adult with an advanced solid tumor such as melanoma, head and neck, liver or kidney cancer. The gene calls are TRBV5-8 and TRBJ2-3; D unresolved. Sequencing was performed on CD4+ or CD8+ T cells sorted from blood, taken in a trial of the OX40 agonist ivuxolimab. The CDR3 DNA sequence: TGTGCCAGCAGCCCTTTTGAAACGCAGTATTTT. Translation: CASSPFETQYF.